The entry that follows covers one TCR beta chain sequence. No antigen is known for it. A primer in the constant region served to generate TCR beta cDNA from 500 to 600 ng of total RNA. Amplification in three nested multiplex PCR rounds with slightly modified ARM-PCR gave rise to TCR beta libraries. Rounds one and two of PCR, each of 10 cycles, were primed with TRBV1-TRBV30 forward primers and a C-beta reverse primer. Each CDR3 protein gets one entry after TCRdb re-called the multiplex PCR reads with MiXCR. The sample contains just under 55,000 distinct CDR3 sequences, about 73% of which appear only once. The V segment lost 10 bases and the J segment 13 bases; nucleotides outside the gene matches: 21. Per germline, CDR1 WSHSY and CDR2 SAAADI. This CDR3 comprises 14 residues. This record belongs to a study of tumor-infiltrating lymphocytes in primary liver carcinoma. About the research overall: The five patients, who were men and women, ranged in age from 30 to 69 years. Overall study results and limits: Representation across all five tumor regions was limited to only about 8-25% of top clones.

Investigators took RNA and DNA out together from 20-30 mg of unsorted bulk tissue. Chronic HBV infection, which was untreated, was present in the patients. This clonotype originated in a man aged 40-49 years with primary liver carcinoma and hepatitis B virus infection. The rearrangement links TRBV10-2 to TRBJ2-7, with 8 bases that match TRBD1. Sequenced input: liver tumor tissue from sampling region 2. Subset described: tumor region T2, inferior pole. DNA for the CDR3: TGCGCCATCTCCGGACAGGGACCCCCCTACGAGCGATACTTC. This codes for CAISGQGPPYERYF.